This TCR beta chain was captured by sequencing in a study of graft-versus-host responses after intestinal transplantation. As to this clone: Its antigen is unknown.

The CDR3 length is 15 residues. The germline gives CDR1 SGHAT, CDR2 FQNNGV. Between the trimmed V and J ends, which lost 5 bases and 5 bases, there was a span of 16 bases. Repertoires were generated with immunoSEQ multiplex PCR, while TCRdb's copy carries only in-frame clones and drops some. This sample carries approximately 78,000 clones, roughly 91% of them seen once, and the ten largest clones take about 8%. The V and J genes are TRBV11-2 and TRBJ1-5; D is unresolved. This sequence originates from a human donor who was the organ donor for an intestinal transplant. The input for sequencing was unstimulated CD8+ T cells sorted from spleen or lymph node cells, taken before transplant. CDR3 coding DNA: TGTGCCAGCAGCCACATCGCAGGCTCTCATCAGCCCCAGCATTTT. Translation: CASSHIAGSHQPQHF.